This T cell receptor (beta chain) was profiled in a study of OX40 agonist ivuxolimab in advanced cancers. This CDR3 has 13 residues. V was trimmed by 7 bases and J by 3 bases, leaving 12 bases between them. Germline V gives CDR1 SGHTA, CDR2 FQGNSA. With baseline, cycle 4 day 1, and cycle 7 day 1 as timepoints, blood was sampled. For this clone: Its antigen remains unknown.

Overall study findings and caveats: Clones of CD4+ and CD8+ blood T cells grew by week 6 at doses of 0.1 to 3.0 mg/kg. Antigen specificity was not determined for the expanded peripheral T cells.

TCRdb keeps only in-frame clones here, not all; method: immunoSEQ multiplex PCR. This table holds about 83,000 clones, about 80% found once. The chain joins TRBV7-2 to TRBJ1-1; D gene ambiguous. This sequence originates from an adult with an advanced solid tumor such as melanoma, head and neck, liver or kidney cancer. The sequencing here drew on CD4+ or CD8+ T cells sorted from blood, taken in a trial of the OX40 agonist ivuxolimab. The CDR3 coding sequence is TGTGCCAGCATGCCACGGCGGGACACTGAAGCTTTCTTT. Translating it yields CASMPRRDTEAFF.